This T cell receptor beta chain was captured in a study of control samples from healthy donors and cancer patients. A few counts support this clone. This CDR3 region has 12 residues. Germline loops: CDR1 MNHNY, CDR2 SVGAGI (reference sequence). V lost 5 bases and J 7 bases, leaving 9 bases between the germline ends. This table comes from immunoSEQ multiplex PCR, and its TCRdb copy is limited to in-frame clones, with some not included. The top ten clones hold approximately 6.9% of a sample with 25,000 to 30,000 clones, 85% of them seen once. This chain uses TRBV6-6 with TRBJ1-3; D unresolved. The TCR sequence derives from a woman aged 55-70 years with head and neck cancer. The sample was PBMCs. CDR3 amino acids: CASSPSRNTIYF. As DNA, the CDR3 is TGTGCCAGCAGTCCCTCACGGAACACCATATATTTT.